Presented here are 16 T cell receptor beta chains from one specimen sequenced in a study of blood T cell repertoires in COVID-19. This table comes from immunoSEQ multiplex PCR, and its TCRdb copy is limited to in-frame clones, with some not included. The sample includes approximately 45,000 clones, roughly 73% of them seen just once. Sequencing was carried out using peripheral blood. Receptors were obtained from a man aged 80 or over with acute or convalescent COVID-19.

This clone appeared many times. This chain joins TRBV7-8 and TRBJ2-7, with D perhaps matching TRBD2 (5 bases). V was cut by 1 base and J by 2 bases, with 9 bases left in between. The CDR3 length is 14 residues. CDR1 and CDR2 from the germline V gene are SGHVS and FQNEAQ. DNA of the CDR3: TGTGCCAGCAGCTTAGGTACTAGAACCTACGAGCAGTACTTC. Translation gives CASSLGTRTYEQYF.

At least ten counts were recorded for this clone. This chain connects TRBV2 to TRBJ2-1; TRBD2 might be the D (5 bases). The germline V and J ends were trimmed by 3 bases and 5 bases, with 8 bases remaining between them. Germline V gives CDR1 SNHLY, CDR2 FYNNEI. This CDR3 is built from 13 residues. The CDR3 sequence is CASSEERNNEQFF. The CDR3 region has the DNA TGTGCCAGCAGTGAGGAGCGGAACAATGAGCAGTTCTTC.

The chain uses TRBV12-3 or TRBV12-4 and TRBJ2-1, with a possible D match to TRBD2 (6 bases). This CDR3 contains 12 residues. V shed 6 bases and J shed 6 bases, with 9 bases lying between them. CDR3 region: CASSRDFNEQFF. The CDR3 DNA reads as TGTGCCAGCAGCCGGGACTTCAATGAGCAGTTCTTC.

CDR3 coding DNA: TGTGCCAGCAGCCAAGGACAGGGGGCCGGCTACGAGCAGTACTTC. It yields the protein CASSQGQGAGYEQYF. The rearrangement links TRBV16 to TRBJ2-7; 11 bases map to TRBD1. Germline assignment: CDR1 KGHSY and CDR2 FQNENV. J gave up 3 bases and V 2 bases, and 3 bases lay outside the gene matches. This CDR3 is built from 15 residues.

The chain has TRBV6-6 and TRBJ1-1; perhaps TRBD1 as D (6 bases). CDR1 MNHNY and CDR2 SVGAGI come from the germline V gene (reference sequence). V was cut by 5 bases and J by 3 bases, with 16 bases left in between. The CDR3 runs to 15 residues. The CDR3 DNA follows: TGTGCCAGCAGTCACGCTTACAGGGTGGACACTGAAGCTTTCTTT. Its protein product is CASSHAYRVDTEAFF.

The chain is built from TRBV4-1 and TRBJ2-3; 8 bases agree with TRBD2. This CDR3 has 17 residues. V gave up 3 bases and J gave up 4 bases; unmatched junction bases: 12. Germline V gene lookup returns CDR1 MGHRA and CDR2 YSYEKL. CDR3 coding DNA: TGCGCCAGCAGCCAGGATTCACGAGCGGGAGCGGCAGATACGCAGTATTTT. Translating it yields CASSQDSRAGAADTQYF.

The table lists this clone with a few counts. This chain links TRBV9 with TRBJ2-7, with D hard to call. The CDR3 is 14 amino acids. The V end was cut by 1 base, the J end by 2 bases, with 10 bases between. Germline CDR1 and CDR2: SGDLS and YYNGEE. The CDR3 is CASSVTDTAYEQYF. Here the CDR3 DNA reads TGTGCCAGCAGCGTAACAGACACGGCCTACGAGCAGTACTTC.

The gene calls are TRBV29-1 and TRBJ2-1; 11 bases align to TRBD2. The V gene end was trimmed by 5 bases and the J gene end by 6 bases; junction bases not matched to a gene: 3. The CDR3 is 13 residues long. CDR1 SQVTM and CDR2 ANQGSEA come from the germline V gene. The CDR3 region is CSVLGTSGNEQFF. The CDR3 nucleotides read TGCAGCGTTTTGGGGACTAGCGGCAATGAGCAGTTCTTC.

This chain joins TRBV11-2 and TRBJ2-2, with TRBD1 as a possible D gene (6 bases). Trimming stripped 7 bases from V and 5 bases from J, with 17 bases between. Germline CDR1 is SGHAT and CDR2 is FQNNGV. The CDR3 is made up of 15 amino acids. The CDR3 DNA sequence: TGTGCCAGCACCCCCGTGGGGGCACGAACCGGGGAGCTGTTTTTT. Its translation: CASTPVGARTGELFF.

The chain couples TRBV15 to TRBJ2-1; TRBD2 matches 12 bases. The CDR3 has 22 amino acids. The J segment lost 0 bases and the V segment lost 2 bases, leaving 17 bases of the junction unmatched. Germline loops: CDR1 LNHNV, CDR2 YYDKDF (reference sequence). This chain's CDR3 is CATSRTGGEASGRGSSYNEQFF. The CDR3 region has the DNA TGTGCCACCAGCAGAACAGGGGGCGAGGCTAGCGGGAGGGGGAGCTCCTACAATGAGCAGTTCTTC.

The chain joins TRBV18 to TRBJ2-7, with 8 positions matching TRBD2. CDR3 size: 16 residues. Trimming removed 2 bases from V and 5 bases from J; junction bases left unmatched: 11. Germline lookup yields CDR1 KGHSH and CDR2 LQKENI. The CDR3 here is CASSPSAGVSRNEQYF. Here the CDR3 DNA reads TGTGCCAGCTCACCATCAGCGGGAGTAAGCAGAAACGAGCAGTACTTC.

The V gene is TRBV2, the J gene TRBJ2-2; 9 positions match TRBD1. Trimming took 6 bases from V and 4 from J; bases not matched to a gene: 3. Germline V gene data show CDR1 as SNHLY and CDR2 as FYNNEI. The CDR3 extends over 14 amino acids. The CDR3 coding sequence is TGTGCCAGCAGGAGACAGGGGGGCACCGGGGAGCTGTTTTTT. Amino acids: CASRRQGGTGELFF.

The chain joins TRBV10-3 to TRBJ2-3; unclear D gene. The length of the CDR3 is 14 residues. Germline assignment: CDR1 ENHRY and CDR2 SYGVKD. Trimming took 5 bases from V and 0 from J, leaving 9 bases between them. CDR3 region: CAISKTTSTDTQYF. The CDR3 nucleotides are TGTGCCATCAGTAAAACGACTAGCACAGATACGCAGTATTTT.

This clone appeared a single time. This chain connects TRBV2 to TRBJ2-3; TRBD2 is a possible D gene (5 bases). The CDR3 sequence is 11 residues long. CDR1 and CDR2 from the germline V gene are SNHLY and FYNNEI. The V end was cut by 7 bases, the J end by 7 bases, with 9 bases between. The CDR3 spells CASTERYTQYF. The CDR3 DNA reads TGTGCCAGCACTGAGCGGTATACGCAGTATTTT.

The chain employs TRBV2 and TRBJ2-1; 10 positions match TRBD2. CDR3 length: 14 residues. The germline V gene has CDR1 SNHLY and CDR2 FYNNEI. The ends lost 3 bases at V and 7 bases at J; junction bases unmatched: 3. The CDR3: CASSESGRGNEQFF. The CDR3 DNA is TGTGCCAGCAGTGAGAGCGGGAGGGGGAATGAGCAGTTCTTC.

This clone was observed a handful of times. The chain uses TRBV6-5 and TRBJ2-1; the D is unclear. Trimming took off 4 bases at V and 0 bases at J, with 13 bases between the two ends. The V gene's germline CDR1 is MNHEY and CDR2 SVGAGI. CDR3 length: 16 amino acids. CDR3 in DNA: TGTGCCAGCAGTTCCCCTGCGGTTAGCTCCTACAATGAGCAGTTCTTC. Translating it yields CASSSPAVSSYNEQFF.